These T cell receptor beta chains were read from a single sample in a study of T cell responses to AZD1222 COVID-19 vaccine. Data came from immunoSEQ multiplex PCR; TCRdb stores just in-frame clones and leaves some out. The sample holds fewer than 150,000 clones, 70% to 90% seen once. Sequencing used peripheral blood, obtained 28 days after the second AZD1222 dose. These TCRs come from an adult who received the AZD1222 COVID-19 vaccine. Each CDR3 is given with its conserved first and last residue. D genes are given only for firm matches. Not all rows give a size; the values are once, few, many and, for expanded clones, a class.

once | TRBJ2-4 | - | TRBV28 | CASRRLAKNIQYF | TGTGCCAGCCGGCGATTAGCCAAAAACATTCAGTACTTC
- | TRBJ2-3 | - | TRBV28 | CASRPASTDTQYF | TGTGCCAGCAGACCGGCGAGCACAGATACGCAGTATTTT
- | TRBJ2-7 | - | TRBV6-5 | CAARDSNSYEQYF | TGTGCCGCTCGAGACAGTAACTCCTACGAGCAGTACTTC
once | TRBJ1-5 | - | TRBV19 | CASSPGRTDQPQHF | TGTGCCAGTAGTCCCGGACGGACGGATCAGCCCCAGCATTTT
- | TRBJ2-1 | TRBD2 | TRBV9 | CASSSSAGGPPYNEQFF | TGTGCCAGCAGCTCCTCAGCGGGGGGACCCCCCTACAATGAGCAGTTCTTC
- | TRBJ2-5 | - | TRBV19 | CASSINSWGQQETQYF | TGTGCCAGTAGTATAAATTCCTGGGGACAACAAGAGACCCAGTACTTC
- | TRBJ1-3 | - | TRBV7-9 | CASSSSNRGISGNTIYF | TGTGCCAGCAGCTCCTCTAACCGGGGCATATCTGGAAACACCATATATTTT
- | TRBJ1-1 | TRBD1 | TRBV16 | CASSQSMGQGAFF | TGTGCCAGCAGCCAATCGATGGGACAGGGGGCTTTCTTT
- | TRBJ1-2 | - | TRBV4-2 | CASSQDQGSTYGYTF | TGTGCCAGCAGCCAAGATCAGGGCAGCACATATGGCTACACCTTC
- | TRBJ2-7 | - | TRBV27 | CASSLSDFRDTSYEQYF | TGTGCCAGCAGTTTATCGGATTTTAGGGACACCTCCTACGAGCAGTACTTC
- | TRBJ2-1 | - | TRBV7-9 | CASSSEIRGKGYEQFF | TGTGCCAGCAGCTCCGAGATAAGGGGCAAGGGGTATGAGCAGTTCTTC
- | TRBJ1-5 | TRBD1 | TRBV7-3 | CASSLNSGNGTGVRFSNQPQHF | TGTGCCAGCAGCTTAAATTCGGGTAATGGGACAGGGGTTCGATTTAGCAATCAGCCCCAGCATTTT
- | TRBJ2-7 | - | TRBV20-1 | CSASPGGDSYEQYF | TGCAGTGCTAGTCCGGGGGGCGACTCCTACGAGCAGTACTTC
- | TRBJ2-1 | TRBD2 | TRBV9 | CASSVDPGTSGPYNEQFF | TGTGCCAGCAGCGTAGATCCCGGGACTAGCGGGCCTTACAATGAGCAGTTCTTC
- | TRBJ2-7 | TRBD1 | TRBV7-8 | CASSVSGTGTGSYEQYF | TGTGCCAGCAGCGTGTCGGGGACCGGGACAGGGTCCTACGAGCAGTACTTC
- | TRBJ1-5 | - | TRBV7-2 | CASTPGIGNQPQHF | TGTGCCAGCACCCCGGGGATCGGCAATCAGCCCCAGCATTTT
- | TRBJ1-2 | - | TRBV19 | CASTGDYGYTF | TGTGCCAGTACAGGGGACTATGGCTACACCTTC
- | TRBJ2-1 | TRBD2 | TRBV4-3 | CASSLLPGTSGSPSDEQFF | TGCGCCAGCAGCCTTCTACCCGGGACTAGCGGGTCCCCCTCGGATGAGCAGTTCTTC
- | TRBJ2-3 | - | TRBV3-1/TRBV3-2 | CASSQDWGGASDTQYF | TGTGCCAGCAGCCAAGACTGGGGGGGGGCGTCAGATACGCAGTATTTT
- | TRBJ2-5 | TRBD2 | TRBV6-2/TRBV6-3 | CASSQDVLAGVQETQYF | TGTGCCAGCAGCCAGGATGTACTAGCGGGAGTCCAAGAGACCCAGTACTTC
- | TRBJ1-4 | - | TRBV11-2 | CASSSGQVEKLFF | TGTGCCAGCAGCTCCGGACAAGTCGAAAAACTGTTTTTT
once | TRBJ1-1 | - | TRBV25-1 | CASSEGGAGGMAEAFF | TGTGCCAGCAGTGAGGGGGGTGCAGGTGGTATGGCTGAAGCTTTCTTT
- | TRBJ2-2 | - | TRBV2 | CASSWGERELFF | TGTGCCAGCAGCTGGGGGGAGCGGGAGCTGTTTTTT
- | TRBJ2-5 | - | TRBV6-4 | CASSGTPKGETQYF | TGTGCCAGCTCCGGGACTCCGAAGGGAGAGACCCAGTACTTC
few | TRBJ2-1 | TRBD1 | TRBV7-9 | CASSLGQGKHEQFF | TGTGCCAGCAGCTTGGGACAGGGTAAGCATGAGCAGTTCTTC
- | TRBJ1-1 | - | TRBV30 | CAWRVGGGYTEAFF | TGTGCCTGGCGTGTAGGGGGGGGGTACACTGAAGCTTTCTTT
- | TRBJ1-6 | TRBD1 | TRBV18 | CASSPQTGSSYNSPLHF | TGTGCCAGCTCACCACAGACAGGGAGCTCCTATAATTCACCCCTCCACTTT
- | TRBJ1-4 | - | TRBV7-9 | CASSLETVSNEKLFF | TGTGCCAGCAGCCTAGAGACAGTATCTAATGAAAAACTGTTTTTT
- | TRBJ1-1 | - | TRBV7-2 | CASSSKNTEAFF | TGTGCCAGCAGCTCGAAGAACACTGAAGCTTTCTTT
- | TRBJ2-1 | - | TRBV4-2 | CASSQVGSGGYEQFF | TGTGCCAGCAGCCAAGTCGGTTCCGGGGGCTATGAGCAGTTCTTC
- | TRBJ2-1 | - | TRBV6-1 | CASSDNRVYNEQFF | TGTGCCAGCAGTGACAACAGGGTATACAATGAGCAGTTCTTC
few | TRBJ1-5 | TRBD1 | TRBV15 | CATSSVSGTGHQPQHF | TGTGCCACCAGCAGCGTTAGCGGGACAGGGCATCAGCCCCAGCATTTT
once | TRBJ1-5 | - | TRBV23-1 | CASRVPRMAQHF | TGCGCCAGCCGGGTCCCCCGCATGGCCCAGCATTTT
- | TRBJ2-5 | - | TRBV11-2 | CASSLMGVQETQYF | TGTGCCAGCAGTCTTATGGGGGTCCAAGAGACCCAGTACTTC
- | TRBJ1-1 | - | TRBV19 | CASIPFGRRNTEAFF | TGTGCCAGTATCCCTTTCGGACGGAGGAACACTGAAGCTTTCTTT
- | TRBJ1-1 | - | TRBV7-3 | CASSTQGDTEAFF | TGTGCCAGCAGCACGCAAGGGGACACTGAAGCTTTCTTT
- | TRBJ1-6 | - | TRBV5-5 | CASSLSGQFYNSPLHF | TGTGCCAGCAGCTTGTCTGGGCAGTTCTATAATTCACCCCTCCACTTT
once | TRBJ2-5 | TRBD1 | TRBV12-5 | CASGFGTGRETQYF | TGTGCTAGTGGTTTCGGGACAGGGCGAGAGACCCAGTACTTC
- | TRBJ2-1 | TRBD2 | TRBV9 | CASSVASGRLYNEQFF | TGTGCCAGCAGCGTAGCGAGCGGGAGGCTTTACAATGAGCAGTTCTTC